The rows below give T cell receptor beta chains drawn from one sample of a study of memory CD4+ T cells and cytomegalovirus serostatus. Sequenced by immunoSEQ multiplex PCR; TCRdb stores in-frame clones only, minus some. The sample holds tens of thousands of clones; around 79% are singletons and the top ten take approximately 0.73%. The sample consisted of memory CD4+ T cells from blood. The receptors derive from an adult in good health and CMV-seronegative. CDR3s include the opening cysteine and the closing phenylalanine or tryptophan. The order of the fields is CDR3 DNA, CDR3 protein, CDR3 length, clone size, J gene, D gene, V gene. A D gene is named only where the DNA matches it firmly. Clone size is given for some rows only: seen once, a few or many times, or a class if the clone is expanded.

TGTGCCAGCAGCTTAAGTATCGCGTATGGCTACACCTTC,CASSLSIAYGYTF,13,-,TRBJ1-2,-,TRBV5-8
TGTGCCAGCAGTTATTGGGCGGGGGGGCCCACAGATACGCAGTATTTT,CASSYWAGGPTDTQYF,16,-,TRBJ2-3,TRBD2,TRBV6-5
TGCGCCAGCAGCACGGGGGACAACCTGAACACTGAAGCTTTCTTT,CASSTGDNLNTEAFF,15,-,TRBJ1-1,-,TRBV5-1
TGTGCCAGCAGCTTGGATCCGGGGATCCAAGAGACCCAGTACTTC,CASSLDPGIQETQYF,15,-,TRBJ2-5,-,TRBV5-5
TGTGCCAGTAGTCAACAGGGACCCGCGAGGACTGAAGCTTTCTTT,CASSQQGPARTEAFF,15,-,TRBJ1-1,-,TRBV19
TGTGCCAGCAGCTTGTTAATGGGGCCCTCCTACGAGCAGTACTTC,CASSLLMGPSYEQYF,15,medium-sized,TRBJ2-7,-,TRBV5-5
TGTGCCAGCAGCTTAGATGGTGGTGAAGCTTTCTTT,CASSLDGGEAFF,12,-,TRBJ1-1,-,TRBV11-3
TGCGCCAGCAGCCCAACGATATTACTTTATAATTCACCCCTCCACTTT,CASSPTILLYNSPLHF,16,-,TRBJ1-6,-,TRBV4-1
TGCAGCGTTGTGGGGCATACCACCGGGGAGCTGTTTTTT,CSVVGHTTGELFF,13,few,TRBJ2-2,-,TRBV29-1
TGCGCCAGTTACCCCAGAAGGCAGGGGAACACTGAAGCTTTCTTT,CASYPRRQGNTEAFF,15,-,TRBJ1-1,-,TRBV23-1
TGTGCCAGCAGCCTAGACGGGGAGCTGTTTTTT,CASSLDGELFF,11,medium-sized,TRBJ2-2,-,TRBV7-3
TGTGCTAGTGGTTTAAGACAGGGGAGCATGAACACTGAAGCTTTCTTT,CASGLRQGSMNTEAFF,16,-,TRBJ1-1,TRBD1,TRBV12-5
TGTGCCTGGAGCGAACCCGGGACAGGGATTAGCTACACCTTC,CAWSEPGTGISYTF,14,-,TRBJ1-2,TRBD1,TRBV30
TGTGCCAGCAGCTTCGGGGGGGGCAGGATCCAAGAGACCCAGTACTTC,CASSFGGGRIQETQYF,16,-,TRBJ2-5,TRBD2,TRBV11-2
TGTGCCTGGAGTAGGGGGACAGGGGGTACCCCCCTCCACTTT,CAWSRGTGGTPLHF,14,-,TRBJ1-6,TRBD1,TRBV30
TGTGCCAGAGGGAGGGGAAGGGAGACCCAGTACTTC,CARGRGRETQYF,12,-,TRBJ2-5,TRBD2,TRBV2
TGTGCCAGCAGCTTGGCCCGGGGAACCGGGGAGCTGTTTTTT,CASSLARGTGELFF,14,-,TRBJ2-2,-,TRBV5-4
TGCGCCAGCAGCTTCGAGGGCGGGGAGACCCAGTACTTC,CASSFEGGETQYF,13,-,TRBJ2-5,-,TRBV5-1
TGTGCCAGTAGCTATTCGGGACAGGGATACAATGAGCAGTTCTTC,CASSYSGQGYNEQFF,15,-,TRBJ2-1,TRBD1,TRBV19
TGCGCCAGCAGCACGCGCGGGGGCAGTTCAAGTGGCTACACCTTC,CASSTRGGSSSGYTF,15,-,TRBJ1-2,-,TRBV5-1
TGTGCCAGCAGCCGGACAGGGCGGACCACTGAAGCTTTCTTT,CASSRTGRTTEAFF,14,-,TRBJ1-1,TRBD1,TRBV5-5
TGTGCCAGCAGCCCTTACGGCCTTGCCGGAACTGAGACCCAGTACTTC,CASSPYGLAGTETQYF,16,-,TRBJ2-5,-,TRBV11-2
TGTGCCAGCCCCCGGGACAGGGACCACGGGGAGCTGTTTTTT,CASPRDRDHGELFF,14,few,TRBJ2-2,TRBD1,TRBV7-9
TGTGCCAGCCGTGGCCCCCAATTCTACGAGCAGTACTTC,CASRGPQFYEQYF,13,-,TRBJ2-7,-,TRBV6-5
TGCGCCAGCAGCTTGGTAGGCAGGGGGAACACTGAAGCTTTCTTT,CASSLVGRGNTEAFF,15,-,TRBJ1-1,-,TRBV5-1
TGCGCCAGCAGCCATTACCTCGGGACTAGCGGTACCGGGGAGCTGTTTTTT,CASSHYLGTSGTGELFF,17,-,TRBJ2-2,TRBD2,TRBV4-1